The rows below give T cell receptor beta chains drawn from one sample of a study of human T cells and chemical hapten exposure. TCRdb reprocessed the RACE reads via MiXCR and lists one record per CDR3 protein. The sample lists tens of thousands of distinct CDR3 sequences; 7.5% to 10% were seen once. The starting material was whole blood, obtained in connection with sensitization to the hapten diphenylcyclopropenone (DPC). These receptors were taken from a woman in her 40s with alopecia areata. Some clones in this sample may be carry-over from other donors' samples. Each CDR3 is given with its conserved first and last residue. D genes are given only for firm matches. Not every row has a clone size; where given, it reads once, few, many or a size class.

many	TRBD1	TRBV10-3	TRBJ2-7	TGTGCCGCCAAGACAGGGTCCTACGAGCAGTACTTC	CAAKTGSYEQYF
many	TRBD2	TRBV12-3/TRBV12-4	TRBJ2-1	TGTGCCAGCAGAAAGGGACTAGCGGGTTCCTACAATGAGCAGTTCTTC	CASRKGLAGSYNEQFF
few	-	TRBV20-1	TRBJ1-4	TGCAGTGGGATAGGGGGTGAAAAACTGTTTTTT	CSGIGGEKLFF
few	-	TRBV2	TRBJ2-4	TGTGCCAGCAGTTCAATAGCTAGCAAAAACATTCAGTACTTC	CASSSIASKNIQYF
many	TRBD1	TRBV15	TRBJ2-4	TGTGCCACCAGCGGGGGACAGGGAAAAAACATTCAGTACTTC	CATSGGQGKNIQYF
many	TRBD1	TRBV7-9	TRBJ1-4	TGTGCCAGCAGTCCGACCACAGGGGTTGGGGAAAAACTGTTTTTT	CASSPTTGVGEKLFF
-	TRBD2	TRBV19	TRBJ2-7	TGTGCCAGCAAATCCGGGACTAGCAGCTACGAGCAGTACTTC	CASKSGTSSYEQYF
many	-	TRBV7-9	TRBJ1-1	TGTGCCAGCAGCTCGAACCCGGGACGGCCGACGATGAACACTGAAGCTTTCTTT	CASSSNPGRPTMNTEAFF
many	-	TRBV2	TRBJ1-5	TGTGCCAGCAGTTACACAGTTGGCAATCAGCCCCAGCATTTT	CASSYTVGNQPQHF
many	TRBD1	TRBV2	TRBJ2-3	TGTGCCAGCAGTGTCGGGACAGGGGATACGCAGTATTTT	CASSVGTGDTQYF
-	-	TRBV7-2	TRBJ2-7	TGTGCCAGCAGCTTGGCGGGCCCCCCGAGGGACGAGCAGTACTTC	CASSLAGPPRDEQYF
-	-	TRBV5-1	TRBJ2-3	TGCGCCAGCGGATGGACGGTGGATGCAGATACGCAGTATTTT	CASGWTVDADTQYF
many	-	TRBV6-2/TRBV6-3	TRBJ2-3	TGTGCCAGCAGTTCCACGGCAGATACGCAGTATTTT	CASSSTADTQYF
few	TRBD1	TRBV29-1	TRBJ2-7	TGCAGCGTCCGGACAGGGTCCTACGAGCAGTACTTC	CSVRTGSYEQYF
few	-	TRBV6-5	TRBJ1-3	TGTGCCAGCAGACGCTTGGACACCATATATTTT	CASRRLDTIYF
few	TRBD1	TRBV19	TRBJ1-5	TGTGCCAGTAGTGAACAGGGGGCGTACGGCAATCAGCCCCAGCATTTT	CASSEQGAYGNQPQHF
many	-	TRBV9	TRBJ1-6	TGTGCCAGCAGCGTAAGGGAGAATTCACCCCTCCACTTT	CASSVRENSPLHF
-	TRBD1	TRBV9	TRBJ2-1	TGTGCCAGCAGCGTAGTTGGACAGGGGAGCAATGAGCAGTTCTTC	CASSVVGQGSNEQFF
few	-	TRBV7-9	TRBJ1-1	TGTGCCAGCAGCTTCGAAGCCGGGACGGAAGCTTTCTTT	CASSFEAGTEAFF
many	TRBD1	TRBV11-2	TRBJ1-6	TGTGCCAGCAGCCGGAACAGGGGTAATTCACCCCTCCACTTT	CASSRNRGNSPLHF
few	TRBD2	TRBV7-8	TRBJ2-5	TGTGCCAGCAGCTTCGCCCGCCAATTTGCCTTTAGCGGGGGGGACCGTGAGGCCCAGTACTTC	CASSFARQFAFSGGDREAQYF
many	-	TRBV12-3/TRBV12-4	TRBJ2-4	TGTGCCAGCAGTTTAGTTTCGGGTCCCAGGGACATTCAGTACTTC	CASSLVSGPRDIQYF
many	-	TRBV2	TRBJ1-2	TGTGCCAGCAGTGAAAATCGGGAGGACTATGGCTACACCTTC	CASSENREDYGYTF
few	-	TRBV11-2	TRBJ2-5	TGTGCCAGCAGCTTATTTTTGGGGCCGGACCAAGAGACCCAGTACTTC	CASSLFLGPDQETQYF
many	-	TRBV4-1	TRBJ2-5	TGCGCCAGCAGCCAAGAAGAGGGGCTTGTAGTCGCCCAGTACTTC	CASSQEEGLVVAQYF
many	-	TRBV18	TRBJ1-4	TGTGCCAGCTCACCACCGTCAGAGTACGGTGAAAAACTGTTTTTT	CASSPPSEYGEKLFF
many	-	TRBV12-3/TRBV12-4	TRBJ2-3	TGTGCCAGCAGTTTAGGGCTAGCCGCAGATACGCAGTATTTT	CASSLGLAADTQYF
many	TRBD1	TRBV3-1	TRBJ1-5	TGTGCCAGCAGCTCCGGGACAGTTAATCAGCCCCAGCATTTT	CASSSGTVNQPQHF
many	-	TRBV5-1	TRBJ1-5	TGCGCCAGCAGCGTGGACGGTATTAGCAATCAGCCCCAGCATTTT	CASSVDGISNQPQHF
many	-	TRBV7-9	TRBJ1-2	TGTGCCAGCAGCTTCCACACTGACAACTATGGCTACACCTTC	CASSFHTDNYGYTF
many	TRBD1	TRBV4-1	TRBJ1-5	TGCGCCAGCAGCCAAGTGGACAGGGGGGATCAGCCCCAGCATTTT	CASSQVDRGDQPQHF
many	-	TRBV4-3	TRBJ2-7	TGCGCCAGCAGCCAAGATCCCCGGAGCTCCTACGAGCAGTACTTC	CASSQDPRSSYEQYF